Below, one T cell receptor beta chain is given with its context. Its antigen remains unidentified. Repertoires were generated with immunoSEQ multiplex PCR, while TCRdb's copy carries only in-frame clones and drops some. The sample consists of 140,000 to 150,000 clones, roughly nine tenths of them appearing once. These data come from a study of T cell responses to AZD1222 COVID-19 vaccine. Analyses pooled second doses at about 4 or about 12 weeks. The CDR3 has 15 amino acids. Per germline, CDR1 SGHNT and CDR2 YENEEA. The V gene lost 7 bases and the J gene lost 0 bases, with 14 bases spanning the gap. Study-wide points: Sampling captured repertoires only after the peak T cell response. Of spike-specific TCRs, nearly half reportedly target regions left unmutated in variants. Baseline seropositivity occurred in only a handful of AZD1222 recipients.

The TCR sequence derives from an adult who received the AZD1222 COVID-19 vaccine. The genes are TRBV11-3 and TRBJ2-3; possibly TRBD1 for D (5 bases). Sequenced material: peripheral blood, taken 28 days after the second AZD1222 dose. CDR3 in amino acids: CASIPYKGSTDTQYF. The CDR3 DNA reads as TGTGCCAGCATCCCTTACAAGGGGAGCACAGATACGCAGTATTTT.